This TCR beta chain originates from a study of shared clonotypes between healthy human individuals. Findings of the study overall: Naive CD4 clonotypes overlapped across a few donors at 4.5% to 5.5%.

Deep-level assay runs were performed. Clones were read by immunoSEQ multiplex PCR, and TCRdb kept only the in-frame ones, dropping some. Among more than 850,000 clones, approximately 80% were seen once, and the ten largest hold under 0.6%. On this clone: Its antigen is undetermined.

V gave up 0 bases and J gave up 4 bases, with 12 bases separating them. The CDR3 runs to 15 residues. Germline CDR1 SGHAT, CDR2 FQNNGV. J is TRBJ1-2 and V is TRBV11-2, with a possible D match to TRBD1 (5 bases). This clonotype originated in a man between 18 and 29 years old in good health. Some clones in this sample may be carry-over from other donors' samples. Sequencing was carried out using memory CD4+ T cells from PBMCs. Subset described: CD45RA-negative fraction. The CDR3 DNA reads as TGTGCCAGCAGCTTAGATGGGGCGCTGGGCTATGGCTACACCTTC. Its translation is CASSLDGALGYGYTF.